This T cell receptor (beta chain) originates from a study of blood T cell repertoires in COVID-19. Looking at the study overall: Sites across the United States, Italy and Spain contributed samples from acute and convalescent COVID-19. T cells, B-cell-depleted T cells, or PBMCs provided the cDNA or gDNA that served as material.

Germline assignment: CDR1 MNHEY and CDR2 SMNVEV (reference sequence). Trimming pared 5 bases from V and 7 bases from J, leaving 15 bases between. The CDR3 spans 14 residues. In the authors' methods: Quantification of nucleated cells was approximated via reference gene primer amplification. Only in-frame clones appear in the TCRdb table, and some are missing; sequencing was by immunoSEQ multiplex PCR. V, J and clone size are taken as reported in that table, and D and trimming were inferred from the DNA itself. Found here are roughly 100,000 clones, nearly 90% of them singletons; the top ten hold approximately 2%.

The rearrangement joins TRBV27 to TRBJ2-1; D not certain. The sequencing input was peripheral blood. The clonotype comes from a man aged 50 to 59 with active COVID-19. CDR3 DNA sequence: TGTGCCAGCAGTGCCCCCAGGCAGCCTAATGAGCAGTTCTTC. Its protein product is CASSAPRQPNEQFF.